This TCR beta chain appears in the sequencing data of a study of T cells in Graves' hyperthyroidism and ophthalmopathy. Across the study: Peripheral blood sampling occurred at initial diagnosis, before any treatment.

CDR3 length equals 16 residues. Trimming removed 0 bases at V and 3 bases at J, with 12 bases between. Germline V gene lookup returns CDR1 KGHSH and CDR2 LQKENI. In its sample, this clonotype was seen many times. Ophthalmopathy in the patients scored at least 3 on Clinical Activity Score and at least 4 on NOSPECS grade, lasting under 3 months. Diagnoses rested on clinical symptoms, serum thyroxine and TRAb, thyroid ultrasound and orbital computed tomography. RNA transcripts gave rise to amplified TCR beta CDR3 regions. Primed by the HTBI set, a first-round RT-PCR was run on the TCR CDR3. From the multiplex PCR reads, TCRdb called clonotypes with MiXCR, one entry per CDR3 protein. The sample has fewer than 550,000 distinct CDR3 sequences; approximately 25% are singletons.

This chain uses TRBV18 with TRBJ2-4; no clear D gene. The source is a woman aged 25-40 years with Graves' ophthalmopathy. Specimen: blood. CDR3 bases: TGTGCCAGCTCACCACCAATAGGGTATGGCAAAAACATTCAGTACTTC. This sequence encodes CASSPPIGYGKNIQYF.